A single sample is the source of the 10 T cell receptor beta chains below, sequenced in a study of OX40 agonist ivuxolimab in advanced cancers. Libraries were prepared by immunoSEQ multiplex PCR; TCRdb keeps only in-frame clonotypes and omits some of them. Of tens of thousands of clones listed, approximately 94% are singletons. The input for sequencing was CD4+ or CD8+ T cells sorted from blood, taken in a trial of the OX40 agonist ivuxolimab. These receptors were obtained from an adult with an advanced solid tumor such as melanoma, head and neck, liver or kidney cancer.

This clone was seen only once. The chain employs TRBV28 and TRBJ2-1, with D tentatively TRBD1 (6 bases). The V end was cut by 5 bases, the J end by 0 bases, with 14 bases between. The length of the CDR3 is 16 residues. Germline V gene lookup returns CDR1 MDHEN and CDR2 SYDVKM. The CDR3 DNA sequence: TGTGCCAGCAGTGCAGTCGGGACACCCTCCTACAATGAGCAGTTCTTC. Its protein is CASSAVGTPSYNEQFF. The entire variable domain, with the rest obtained from reference TRBV28 and TRBJ2-1, is as follows: DVKVTQSSRYLVKRTGEKVFLECVQDMDHENMFWYRQDPGLGLRLIYFSYDVKMKEKGDIPEGYSVSREKKERFSLILESASTNQTSMYLCASSAVGTPSYNEQFFGPGTRLTVL.

The V and J genes are TRBV6-1 and TRBJ2-2; D gene uncertain. V shed 3 bases and J shed 1 base, with 9 bases lying between them. There are 15 residues in the CDR3. CDR1 is MNHNS, CDR2 SASEGT, per germline. Here the CDR3 DNA reads TGTGCCAGCAGTGACGAGGCAGGGAACACCGGGGAGCTGTTTTTT. It specifies CASSDEAGNTGELFF.

The gene calls are TRBV29-1 and TRBJ2-3; 11 nucleotides line up with TRBD2. Trimming took 3 bases from V and 5 from J; bases not matched to a gene: 13. The CDR3 totals 17 residues. The germline CDR1 and CDR2 sequences are SQVTM and ANQGSEA. CDR3 sequence: CSVEMFSTSGSLDTQYF. In DNA form, the CDR3 reads TGCAGCGTTGAGATGTTTTCAACTAGCGGGAGTCTAGATACGCAGTATTTT.

The chain combines TRBV7-6 with TRBJ1-4, with TRBD1 identical over 7 bases. The CDR3 is made up of 14 amino acids. Germline loops: CDR1 SGHVS, CDR2 FNYEAQ. V shed 2 bases, J shed 8 bases, and the junction held 5 bases outside the gene matches. CDR3 protein: CASSLTTGDEKLFF. CDR3 sequence (DNA): TGTGCCAGCAGCTTAACCACAGGGGACGAAAAACTGTTTTTT.

V is TRBV27 and J is TRBJ2-1; D is unclear. CDR1 MNHEY and CDR2 SMNVEV come from the germline V gene (reference sequence). The CDR3 consists of 11 residues. V dropped 7 bases and J dropped 8 bases, with 9 bases sitting between them. CDR3 sequence: CASNGLYEQFF. The CDR3 bases are TGTGCCAGCAATGGGTTGTATGAGCAGTTCTTC.

The chain carries TRBV19 and TRBJ1-6; D is unresolved. This CDR3 comprises 13 residues. CDR1 is LNHDA and CDR2 is SQIVND in the germline V gene (reference sequence). Trimming took off 5 bases at V and 10 bases at J, with 12 bases between the two ends. CDR3 bases: TGTGCCAGTAGTGTCGGGTCCCAATCACCCCTCCACTTT. It codes for CASSVGSQSPLHF.

V gene TRBV2 combines with J gene TRBJ2-7; D remains ambiguous. The germline V gene has CDR1 SNHLY and CDR2 FYNNEI. V was shortened by 6 bases and J by 2 bases, with 11 bases between the two germline ends. This CDR3 region has 13 residues. This CDR3 reads CASSRSAAYEQYF. In nucleotides, the CDR3 is TGTGCCAGCAGCAGGTCGGCAGCCTACGAGCAGTACTTC.

The V and J genes are TRBV7-9 and TRBJ2-7; TRBD2 aligns across 8 bases. The germline gives CDR1 SEHNR, CDR2 FQNEAQ (reference sequence). J gave up 2 bases and V 7 bases, and 4 bases lay outside the gene matches. The CDR3 covers 13 residues. CDR3 nucleotides: TGTGCCAGCACGGTTAGCGGGACCTACGAGCAGTACTTC. Protein: CASTVSGTYEQYF.

The CDR3: CASSFWEGQGNTEAFF. CDR3 nucleotide sequence: TGTGCCAGCAGCTTTTGGGAGGGACAGGGAAACACTGAAGCTTTCTTT. The chain has TRBV5-6 and TRBJ1-1; 9 positions agree with TRBD1. This CDR3 region has 16 residues. Germline-derived CDR1 and CDR2 are SGHDT and YYEEEE. The V gene end was trimmed by 2 bases and the J gene end by 2 bases; junction bases not matched to a gene: 7.

This rearrangement joins TRBV7-9 to TRBJ2-5; 9 positions match TRBD2. V gave up 1 base and J gave up 3 bases; unmatched junction bases: 3. This CDR3 has 15 residues. Per germline, CDR1 SEHNR and CDR2 FQNEAQ (reference sequence). The CDR3 loop is CASSLVASGKETQYF. CDR3 nucleotide sequence: TGTGCCAGCAGCTTAGTGGCTAGCGGGAAAGAGACCCAGTACTTC. Using reference TRBV7-9 and TRBJ2-5 for the parts outside the CDR3, the full variable domain is DTGVSQNPRHKITKRGQNVTFRCDPISEHNRLYWYRQTLGQGPEFLTYFQNEAQLEKSRLLSDRFSAERPKGSFSTLEIQRTEQGDSAMYLCASSLVASGKETQYFGPGTRLLVL.